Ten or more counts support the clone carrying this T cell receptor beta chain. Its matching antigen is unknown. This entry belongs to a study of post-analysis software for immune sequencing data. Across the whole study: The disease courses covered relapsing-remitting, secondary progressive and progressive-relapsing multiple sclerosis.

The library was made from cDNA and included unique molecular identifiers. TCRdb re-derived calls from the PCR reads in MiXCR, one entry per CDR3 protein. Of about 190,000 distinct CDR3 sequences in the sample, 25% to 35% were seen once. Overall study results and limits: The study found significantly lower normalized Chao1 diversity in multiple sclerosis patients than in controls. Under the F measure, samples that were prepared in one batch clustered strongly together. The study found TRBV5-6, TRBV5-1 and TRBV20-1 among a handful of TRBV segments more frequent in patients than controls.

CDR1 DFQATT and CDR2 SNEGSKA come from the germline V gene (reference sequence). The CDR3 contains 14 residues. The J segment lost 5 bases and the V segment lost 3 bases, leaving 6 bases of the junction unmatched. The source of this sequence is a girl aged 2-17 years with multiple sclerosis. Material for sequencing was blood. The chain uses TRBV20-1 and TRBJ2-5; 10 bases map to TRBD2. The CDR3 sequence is CSASLAGVSETQYF. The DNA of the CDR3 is TGCAGTGCTAGTCTAGCGGGAGTAAGTGAGACCCAGTACTTC.